The 7 T cell receptor beta chains given below trace back to one sample, sequenced in a study of circulating CD8 cells and anti-PD-1 response in melanoma. From live CD3+CD8+TCRalphabeta+ cells, four PD-1 and/or TIGIT subsets were sorted. TCR libraries were prepared from about 15 ng of total RNA with the QIAseq Immune Repertoire TCR panel. From the reads, TCRdb called clonotypes with MiXCR, one entry per CDR3 protein. This table holds 500 to 600 distinct CDR3 sequences, over 5% found once. Specimen: CD8+ T cells from PBMCs, collected at baseline or after one month of anti-PD-1 therapy (not recorded which). The receptors were gathered from a human donor with melanoma.

By share, this clonotype ranks as large. The V call is TRBV24-1, the J call TRBJ2-1; tentatively, D is TRBD1 (6 bases). The CDR3 is 14 residues long. V was cut by 4 bases and J by 2 bases, with 8 bases left in between. The germline CDR1 and CDR2 sequences are KGHDR and SFDVKD. This CDR3 is CATSDRTAYNEQFF. DNA of the CDR3: TGTGCCACCAGTGACCGGACAGCCTACAATGAGCAGTTCTTC.

This clonotype is judged large. The chain joins TRBV24-1 to TRBJ2-2; 8 bases align to TRBD1. The V gene end was trimmed by 5 bases and the J gene end by 5 bases; junction bases not matched to a gene: 9. The length of the CDR3 is 16 residues. Germline CDR1 KGHDR, CDR2 SFDVKD. Written as DNA, the CDR3 is TGTGCCACCAGTGTAGCGCAGGGGGCGGGGACCGGGGAGCTGTTTTTT. Amino acids: CATSVAQGAGTGELFF.

This clonotype is judged large. The V call is TRBV4-1, the J call TRBJ2-5; the D gene could be TRBD1 or TRBD2 (5 bases each). In germline, CDR1 is MGHRA, CDR2 YSYEKL. Deletions cut 0 bases from V and 5 bases from J, with 13 bases between. The CDR3 contains 15 residues. CDR3: CASSQDRGVSETQYF. The CDR3 DNA follows: TGCGCCAGCAGCCAAGATCGGGGCGTCAGCGAGACCCAGTACTTC.

Comment on this clonotype: Sequence at one end of the junction differs from germline and may be a read error. The V and J genes are TRBV28 and TRBJ2-1; 7 positions match TRBD1. CDR3 length: 14 residues. Germline CDR1 MDHEN, CDR2 SYDVKM. Here the CDR3 reads CASSLQGESDEQSF. As DNA, the CDR3 is TGTGCCAGCAGTTTACAGGGGGAGTCAGATGAGCAGTCCTTC. The complete variable domain, with remaining parts taken from reference TRBV28 and TRBJ2-1, reads DVKVTQSSRYLVKRTGEKVFLECVQDMDHENMFWYRQDPGLGLRLIYFSYDVKMKEKGDIPEGYSVSREKKERFSLILESASTNQTSMYLCASSLQGESDEQSFGPGTRLTVL.

Sample share makes this clonotype large. The chain combines TRBV7-2 with TRBJ2-1, with D unresolved. The V end lost 0 bases, the J end lost 4 bases, and 10 bases lay between the germline ends. The CDR3 runs to 15 residues. Germline lookup yields CDR1 SGHTA and CDR2 FQGNSA. The CDR3 loop reads CASSLAGVSYNEQFF. The CDR3 DNA is TGTGCCAGCAGCTTAGCTGGGGTTAGTTACAATGAGCAGTTCTTC.

This clonotype rates as large (0.1 to 1%). This chain joins TRBV27 and TRBJ1-4; tentatively, D is TRBD1 (5 bases). CDR3 length: 14 amino acids. Trimming stripped 6 bases from V and 0 bases from J, with 8 bases between. CDR1 and CDR2 (germline): MNHEY, SMNVEV (reference sequence). CDR3 nucleotides: TGTGCCAGCAGCTCAGGGACAACTAATGAAAAACTGTTTTTT. As protein: CASSSGTTNEKLFF.

Concerning this clonotype: At one end the junction does not follow the germline gene, possibly because of a read error. The rearrangement joins TRBV2 to TRBJ2-1; TRBD2 matches 8 bases. The CDR3 contains 15 residues. Germline V CDR1 and CDR2: SNHLY, FYNNEI. In DNA, the CDR3 is TGTGCCGGCAGCGCCGGGACTAGTCGGAGCAATGAGCAGTTCTTC. It yields the protein CAGSAGTSRSNEQFF.